The 20 T cell receptor delta chains listed next were all sequenced from one sample in a study of gamma-delta T cells after stem cell transplantation. TCRdb called clones from the RT-PCR reads again using CATT. The sample yields about 11,000 delta-chain clones, approximately 37% seen once. Sequencing used gamma-delta T cells. Receptors originate from a human donor. It is not recorded whose cells these are; they may come from a transplant donor.

This clone was detected a few times. The DNA translation disagrees with the TCRdb protein at residue 11, so the protein in this description comes from the DNA. The rearrangement uses TRDV2 and TRDJ1; 7 positions match TRDD3. CDR1 and CDR2 from the germline V gene are GEAIGNYY and EKD. The J segment lost 11 bases and the V segment lost 1 base, leaving 18 bases of the junction unmatched. The CDR3 extends over 16 amino acids. The CDR3 DNA sequence: TGTGCCTGTGACACGGTAGGGGCATGGGGGAGACAAGGCCTCATCTTT. This translates into CACDTVGAWGRQGLIF.

Remarks on this clone: At one boundary the junction diverges from the germline segment, which might be a read error. Distinct nucleotide sequences in the sample also encode this CDR3. The chain carries TRDV1 and TRDJ1; a possible D gene is TRDD3 (6 bases). Germline V lookup: CDR1 TSWWSYY, CDR2 QGS. This CDR3 has 17 residues. The CDR3 is CALGVVGVPFYTDKLIF. The CDR3 DNA reads as TGTGCTCTTGGGGTCGTGGGGGTCCCATTTTACACCGATAAGCTCATCTTT.

In this sample, this clone turned up a few times. This clone may be a read error of a much larger clone one base away. V usage is TRDV2 and J usage is TRDJ2; 7 bases match TRDD3. CDR3 length: 13 amino acids. The germline gives CDR1 GEAIGNYY, CDR2 EKD. The CDR3 is CACDTWGTAKLFF. In DNA form, the CDR3 reads TGTGCCTGTGACACCTGGGGGACAGCAAAACTCTTCTTT.

This clone has more than one count but fewer than ten. The CDR3 DNA sequence: TGTGCAGCAAGACCCATCCTTCCTACTGGGGGGAACACCGATAAACTCATCTTT. Protein sequence: CAARPILPTGGNTDKLIF. The chain links TRAV29/DV5 to TRDJ1; perhaps TRDD2 as D (9 bases). CDR1 is NSMFDY and CDR2 is ISSIKDK in the germline V gene. The CDR3 spans 18 residues. Trimming left V 2 bases short and J 0 bases short, with 23 bases between.

A word on this clone: A much larger clone differs from this one at a single base, so this may be a read error. The sample carries other DNA sequences with the same CDR3. The genes are TRAV29/DV5 and TRDJ1; 11 nucleotides align to TRDD3. CDR1 and CDR2 (germline): NSMFDY, ISSIKDK. The CDR3 is made up of 18 amino acids. In DNA, the CDR3 is TGTGCCGCAAGCGAAGCCTACCGGGGTTGGGGGATACGCGATAAACTCATCTTT. Protein: CAASEAYRGWGIRDKLIF. Drawing the rest from reference TRAV29/DV5 and TRDJ1, the complete variable domain is DQQVKQNSPSLSVQEGRISILNCDYTNSMFDYFLWYKKYPAEGPTFLISISSIKDKNEDGRFTVFLNKSAKHLSLHIVPSQPGDSAVYFCAASEAYRGWGIRDKLIFGKGTRVTVEP.

This clone has just a few counts. The V and J genes are TRDV1 and TRDJ2, with TRDD2 matching 9 bases. This CDR3 spans 25 amino acids. Germline CDR1 reads TSWWSYY; CDR2 reads QGS. The V segment lost 2 bases and the J segment 0 bases; nucleotides outside the gene matches: 28. The CDR3 is CALGELSYLPTPRKRDSSLTAQLFF. The DNA of the CDR3 is TGTGCTCTTGGGGAATTATCGTACCTTCCTACTCCCCGTAAGAGGGATTCCTCTTTGACAGCACAACTCTTCTTT.

Remarks on this clone: This may come from a read error, since a much larger clone is one base off. The chain has TRDV2 and TRDJ3; either TRDD2 or TRDD3 may fit D (5 bases each). CDR3 length equals 15 residues. The V gene's germline CDR1 is GEAIGNYY and CDR2 EKD. CDR3 loop: CACDKNSWDTRQIFF. CDR3 nucleotide sequence: TGTGCCTGTGACAAAAATTCCTGGGACACCCGACAGATTTTTTTC.

The chain uses TRDV3 and TRDJ3, with D perhaps TRDD3 (5 bases). Germline CDR1 and CDR2: TVYSNPD and GDNSRS (reference sequence). Deletions cut 3 bases from V and 2 bases from J, with 17 bases between. The CDR3 totals 17 residues. The CDR3 DNA reads TGTGCCTTCACCCTGGGCGGTGGAACCTGGGACACCCGACAGATGTTTTTC. This gives the protein CAFTLGGGTWDTRQMFF.

Regarding this clone: Since a much larger clone is just one base distant, this may be a read error. V usage is TRDV2 and J usage is TRDJ1, with TRDD3 identical over 12 bases. Trimming removed 3 bases from V and 0 bases from J; junction bases left unmatched: 13. Germline-derived CDR1 and CDR2 are GEAIGNYY and EKD. The CDR3 is 19 residues long. CDR3 loop: CACDPRYWGIHLYTDKLIF. CDR3 DNA: TGTGCCTGTGACCCACGATACTGGGGGATACACCTTTACACCGATAAACTCATCTTT.

This sequence joins TRDV3 and TRDJ3; 11 bases align to TRDD3. This CDR3 comprises 18 residues. V trimming: 2 bases; J trimming: 1 base; junction bases outside the gene matches: 7. Per germline, CDR1 TVYSNPD and CDR2 GDNSRS (reference sequence). The CDR3 region is CAFPDTGGYSWDTRQMFF. CDR3 sequence (DNA): TGTGCCTTTCCAGATACTGGGGGATATTCCTGGGACACCCGACAGATGTTTTTC.

With respect to this clone: The identical CDR3 is also encoded by other nucleotide sequences in the sample. The chain carries TRDV1 and TRDJ1, with 9 bases fitting TRDD3. The CDR3 loop spans 24 amino acids. Germline CDR1 reads TSWWSYY; CDR2 reads QGS. V dropped 4 bases and J dropped 2; count of bases not matched to a gene: 32. The CDR3, as DNA: TGTGCTCTTGGGGCCCTTGCCTTCCTCCTCCCAAACTGGAGGGGATACGCTAGTACCGATAAACTCATCTTT. Residues: CALGALAFLLPNWRGYASTDKLIF.

V gene TRDV1 combines with J gene TRDJ1, with D maybe TRDD3 (5 bases). Trimming took 0 bases from V and 6 from J, leaving 17 bases between them. The CDR3 is 16 residues long. From germline, CDR1 is TSWWSYY and CDR2 QGS. CDR3 loop: CALGELRPGWAHKLIF. CDR3 DNA: TGTGCTCTTGGGGAACTTAGGCCCGGCTGGGCCCATAAACTCATCTTT.

A word on this clone: This sequence may be a read error, since a much larger clone differs from it by one base. Other DNA sequences in the same sample also yield this CDR3. Here the CDR3 reads CAASARFPEVRTYDKLIF. Here the CDR3 DNA reads TGTGCCGCAAGCGCAAGGTTCCCCGAGGTGAGGACCTACGATAAACTCATCTTT. J is TRDJ1 and V is TRAV29/DV5; unclear D gene. The CDR3 contains 18 residues. Per germline, CDR1 NSMFDY and CDR2 ISSIKDK. The full variable domain, with the rest looked up from reference TRAV29/DV5 and TRDJ1, is DQQVKQNSPSLSVQEGRISILNCDYTNSMFDYFLWYKKYPAEGPTFLISISSIKDKNEDGRFTVFLNKSAKHLSLHIVPSQPGDSAVYFCAASARFPEVRTYDKLIFGKGTRVTVEP.

This chain joins TRDV1 and TRDJ1; 8 bases align to TRDD2. V was pared by 4 bases and J by 0 bases, with 19 bases of the junction left unmatched. Per the germline V gene, CDR1 is TSWWSYY and CDR2 is QGS. This CDR3 is built from 20 residues. The CDR3 DNA reads as TGTGCTCTTGGGGGGCCCTACTTCCTACCACCGTACTCGAACACCGATAAACTCATCTTT. This gives the protein CALGGPYFLPPYSNTDKLIF.

V usage is TRDV1 and J usage is TRDJ1; D possibly corresponds to TRDD2 (6 bases). V was pared by 4 bases and J by 0 bases, with 18 bases between. The germline gives CDR1 TSWWSYY, CDR2 QGS. The CDR3 spans 17 residues. The CDR3 DNA reads as TGTGCTCTTGGGGTTCTCCTACGTGAGGGGGACACCGATAAACTCATCTTT. As protein: CALGVLLREGDTDKLIF.

This chain joins TRDV3 and TRDJ1; maybe TRDD3 (6 bases). The V gene lost 0 bases and the J gene lost 0 bases, with 23 bases spanning the gap. Germline-derived CDR1 and CDR2 are TVYSNPD and GDNSRS (reference sequence). The CDR3 is 18 residues long. The CDR3 loop reads CAFSIADWVIRDTDKLIF. CDR3 nucleotide sequence: TGTGCCTTTAGCATAGCTGACTGGGTGATACGAGACACCGATAAACTCATCTTT. Based on the CDR3 plus reference TRDV3 and TRDJ1, the full variable domain is CDKVTQSSPDQTVASGSEVVLLCTYDTVYSNPDLFWYRIRPDYSFQFVFYGDNSRSEGADFTQGRFSVKHILTQKAFHLVISPVRTEDSATYYCAFSIADWVIRDTDKLIFGKGTRVTVEP.

Concerning this clone itself: A much larger clone sits a single nucleotide away, making a read error possible. The chain recombines TRDV2 with TRDJ1; D gene unclear. Germline CDR1 is GEAIGNYY and CDR2 is EKD. The CDR3 covers 12 residues. Here the CDR3 DNA reads TGTGCCTGGGACACCGAGGAGGGTAAACTCATCTTT. Its protein is CAWDTEEGKLIF.

The gene calls are TRDV2 and TRDJ1; 7 bases align to TRDD3. Per the germline V gene, CDR1 is GEAIGNYY and CDR2 is EKD. The length of the CDR3 is 14 residues. V was pared by 3 bases and J by 8 bases, with 11 bases of the junction left unmatched. DNA of the CDR3: TGTGCCTGTGACCCCTGGGGGGGATCCGGAAAACTCATCTTT. It specifies CACDPWGGSGKLIF.

This clone has only a few counts. The V call is TRDV2, the J call TRDJ1; TRDD3 matches at 13 bases. The V gene's germline CDR1 is GEAIGNYY and CDR2 EKD. The CDR3 covers 20 residues. V shed 0 bases and J 10 bases; nucleotides not matched to a gene: 22. DNA of the CDR3: TGTGCCTGTGACACCGGGAAATTTTCCTACGGTCTACTGGGGGATACGGGACTCATCTTT. Residues: CACDTGKFSYGLLGDTGLIF.

Notes on this clone: With a much larger clone just one base away, this may be a read error. The rearrangement links TRDV2 to TRDJ1; the match to TRDD3 covers 9 bases. V was pared by 3 bases and J by 4 bases, with 17 bases of the junction left unmatched. CDR3 length: 18 amino acids. Looked up from germline, CDR1 is GEAIGNYY and CDR2 is EKD. CDR3 sequence: CACDRRGPRGGYVDKLIF. CDR3 in DNA: TGTGCCTGTGACCGCCGCGGGCCCCGTGGGGGATATGTCGATAAACTCATCTTT.